Following are 20 T cell receptor beta chains from one sample sequenced in a study of blood T cell repertoires in COVID-19. Sequencing used immunoSEQ multiplex PCR; TCRdb keeps in-frame clones, though not all of them. This table has over 150,000 clones, 80% to 85% appearing once. The sequenced sample was peripheral blood. The receptors were gathered from a woman in her 70s with COVID-19, enrolled during active disease.

J is TRBJ2-1 and V is TRBV11-2; 16 bases match TRBD2. Looked up from germline, CDR1 is SGHAT and CDR2 is FQNNGV. The V gene end was trimmed by 5 bases and the J gene end by 2 bases; junction bases not matched to a gene: 3. The CDR3 runs 17 residues. The CDR3 reads CASSKGLAGGPYNEQFF. For the CDR3, the DNA is TGTGCCAGCAGCAAGGGACTAGCGGGAGGGCCCTACAATGAGCAGTTCTTC.

J is TRBJ2-1 and V is TRBV9; perhaps TRBD2 as D (5 bases). Per the germline V gene, CDR1 is SGDLS and CDR2 is YYNGEE. V dropped 4 bases and J dropped 7 bases, with 15 bases sitting between them. The CDR3 runs 14 residues. CDR3 sequence: CASSSPPEGNEQFF. The CDR3, as DNA: TGTGCCAGCAGCTCCCCCCCAGAGGGAAATGAGCAGTTCTTC.

The chain combines TRBV27 with TRBJ2-7; TRBD1 agrees at 8 bases. The CDR3 is made up of 15 amino acids. Germline V gene sequence: CDR1 MNHEY, CDR2 SMNVEV (reference sequence). The V gene end was trimmed by 6 bases and the J gene end by 3 bases; junction bases not matched to a gene: 10. For the CDR3, the DNA is TGTGCCAGCAGACGCCAGGGGGCGGTGGGCTACGAGCAGTACTTC. This translates into CASRRQGAVGYEQYF.

This clone was detected only a few times. The rearrangement links TRBV7-2 to TRBJ2-7, with D maybe TRBD2 (6 bases). The germline gives CDR1 SGHTA, CDR2 FQGNSA. The CDR3 contains 16 residues. Trimming stripped 0 bases from V and 4 bases from J, with 16 bases between. CDR3 amino acids: CASSLAGGTEFYEQYF. For the CDR3, the DNA is TGTGCCAGCAGCTTAGCGGGCGGGACGGAATTTTACGAGCAGTACTTC.

The CDR3 DNA follows: TGTGCCAGCAGCTTAGTGGGTGGGCTCGAGGCTTTCTTT. This sequence encodes CASSLVGGLEAFF. The chain employs TRBV7-8 and TRBJ1-1, with D uncertain. V lost 1 base and J 11 bases, leaving 14 bases between the germline ends. The V gene's germline CDR1 is SGHVS and CDR2 FQNEAQ. The CDR3 length is 13 residues.

The chain has TRBV18 and TRBJ2-7; 11 bases are a match to TRBD2. This CDR3 has 18 amino acids. Germline-derived CDR1 and CDR2 are KGHSH and LQKENI. The junction had 13 bases not matched to a gene; V was cut back by 1 base and J by 5 bases. This CDR3 reads CASSPLEGLAGGRNEQYF. DNA of the CDR3: TGTGCCAGCTCACCACTCGAAGGGCTAGCGGGAGGAAGGAACGAGCAGTACTTC.

The sample holds a few counts of this clone. The chain is built from TRBV5-1 and TRBJ1-4; D unresolved. Per the germline V gene, CDR1 is SGHRS and CDR2 is YFSETQ. There are 15 residues in the CDR3. Trimming cost V 5 bases and J 0 bases, with 11 bases left between them. The CDR3 coding sequence is TGCGCCAGCAGAGACCCACTAGCAACTAATGAAAAACTGTTTTTT. Translation gives CASRDPLATNEKLFF.

This chain links TRBV28 with TRBJ2-1; the match to TRBD1 covers 10 bases. CDR3 length: 20 amino acids. Germline V gives CDR1 MDHEN, CDR2 SYDVKM. V was pared by 8 bases and J by 0 bases, with 19 bases of the junction left unmatched. As DNA, the CDR3 is TGTGCCAGCCCCCGCGACCCGGACAGGGGGACCCCTAGCTCCTACAATGAGCAGTTCTTC. Translation gives CASPRDPDRGTPSSYNEQFF.

In DNA, the CDR3 is TGTGCCAGTAGCCTAGGGCGGACTAGCGGGATAGGAGAGACCCAGTACTTC. Translated: CASSLGRTSGIGETQYF. This sequence joins TRBV19 and TRBJ2-5; 12 bases map to TRBD2. The V segment lost 6 bases and the J segment 4 bases; nucleotides outside the gene matches: 12. The CDR3 is 17 amino acids. The germline gives CDR1 LNHDA, CDR2 SQIVND (reference sequence).

The chain is built from TRBV5-4 and TRBJ2-7; 10 bases agree with TRBD2. Germline assignment: CDR1 SGHNT and CDR2 YYREEE (reference sequence). V lost 3 bases to trimming and J lost 4 bases; unmatched junction nucleotides: 4. This CDR3 region has 14 residues. CDR3 sequence reads: CASSSGLAAYEQYF. In DNA form, the CDR3 reads TGTGCCAGCAGCTCTGGACTAGCGGCTTACGAGCAGTACTTC. The full variable domain, completed using reference TRBV5-4 and TRBJ2-7, is ETGVTQSPTHLIKTRGQQVTLRCSSQSGHNTVSWYQQALGQGPQFIFQYYREEENGRGNFPPRFSGLQFPNYSSELNVNALELDDSALYLCASSSGLAAYEQYFGPGTRLTVT.

The J gene is TRBJ1-5, the V gene TRBV5-8; tentatively, D is TRBD1 (5 bases). The CDR3 spans 15 residues. Trimming removed 3 bases at V and 0 bases at J, with 10 bases between. Germline assignment: CDR1 SGHTS and CDR2 YDEGEE. The CDR3 region has the DNA TGTGCCAGCAGCTCAGGGATTGATAGCAATCAGCCCCAGCATTTT. As protein: CASSSGIDSNQPQHF.

The chain couples TRBV10-2 to TRBJ2-5; 9 positions agree with TRBD1. Per the germline V gene, CDR1 is WSHSY and CDR2 is SAAADI. The J segment lost 4 bases and the V segment lost 6 bases, leaving 9 bases of the junction unmatched. The CDR3 has 15 amino acids. CDR3 DNA: TGCGCCAGCAGGGGGACAGGGACGAGTCGAGAGACCCAGTACTTC. Protein: CASRGTGTSRETQYF.

The V and J genes are TRBV11-2 and TRBJ1-2; tentatively, D is TRBD1 (6 bases). The V gene's germline CDR1 is SGHAT and CDR2 FQNNGV. Trimming pared 5 bases from V and 5 bases from J, leaving 9 bases between. The CDR3 is 12 amino acids. The CDR3 DNA sequence: TGTGCCAGCAGCCAGACAGGTTATGGCTACACCTTC. As protein: CASSQTGYGYTF.

This sequence joins TRBV24-1 and TRBJ2-1; 8 positions agree with TRBD1. From germline, CDR1 is KGHDR and CDR2 SFDVKD. V dropped 2 bases and J dropped 7; count of bases not matched to a gene: 15. The CDR3 covers 18 residues. The CDR3 spells CATSDSPVGTGSGNEQFF. CDR3 bases: TGTGCCACCAGTGATTCCCCGGTTGGGACAGGCTCCGGGAATGAGCAGTTCTTC.

This sequence joins TRBV10-2 and TRBJ2-7, with a weak D call TRBD1 (6 bases). The germline CDR1 and CDR2 sequences are WSHSY and SAAADI. V lost 7 bases and J 0 bases, leaving 13 bases between the germline ends. The CDR3 loop spans 14 amino acids. The CDR3 loop is CASTRQVSSYEQYF. Here the CDR3 DNA reads TGCGCCAGCACAAGACAGGTTAGCTCCTACGAGCAGTACTTC.

This chain connects TRBV2 to TRBJ2-3; 11 bases match TRBD1. The CDR3 runs to 15 residues. The trim removed 6 bases at V and 1 base at J, leaving 3 bases unmatched. Germline V gene data show CDR1 as SNHLY and CDR2 as FYNNEI. The CDR3 reads CASRGGQGGTDTQYF. CDR3 coding DNA: TGTGCCAGCAGGGGGGGACAGGGGGGCACAGATACGCAGTATTTT.

The rearrangement links TRBV7-2 to TRBJ2-3, with D possibly matching TRBD2 (6 bases). Germline-derived CDR1 and CDR2 are SGHTA and FQGNSA. The CDR3 has 17 amino acids. The V gene lost 1 base and the J gene lost 6 bases, with 20 bases spanning the gap. This CDR3 reads CASSLGRGGIQYDTQYF. As DNA, the CDR3 is TGTGCCAGCAGCTTAGGGAGGGGCGGGATTCAGTATGATACGCAGTATTTT.

The V gene is TRBV6-2 or TRBV6-3, the J gene TRBJ2-3; no clear D. The CDR3 consists of 14 residues. Per germline, CDR1 MNHEY and CDR2 SVGEGT. V lost 6 bases and J 5 bases, leaving 15 bases between the germline ends. CDR3 loop: CASSPFLRGDTQYF. The DNA for the CDR3 is TGTGCCAGCAGCCCTTTCCTCCGAGGAGATACGCAGTATTTT.

The chain uses TRBV6-5 and TRBJ2-1, with TRBD1 matching over 9 bases. The CDR3 sequence is 15 residues long. The V gene's germline CDR1 is MNHEY and CDR2 SVGAGI. The trim removed 6 bases at V and 0 bases at J, leaving 3 bases unmatched. The CDR3, as DNA: TGTGCCAGCAGCGGACAGGGGCCCTCCTACAATGAGCAGTTCTTC. This codes for CASSGQGPSYNEQFF.

The chain couples TRBV24-1 to TRBJ1-1, with a possible D match to TRBD1 (5 bases). This CDR3 spans 14 amino acids. CDR1 and CDR2 from the germline V gene are KGHDR and SFDVKD. The ends were cut back, 4 bases at V and 5 bases at J, with 13 bases in the middle. CDR3 sequence (DNA): TGTGCCACCAGTGAGAGCGGGGGTGGGACTGAAGCTTTCTTT. Translated, it gives CATSESGGGTEAFF.